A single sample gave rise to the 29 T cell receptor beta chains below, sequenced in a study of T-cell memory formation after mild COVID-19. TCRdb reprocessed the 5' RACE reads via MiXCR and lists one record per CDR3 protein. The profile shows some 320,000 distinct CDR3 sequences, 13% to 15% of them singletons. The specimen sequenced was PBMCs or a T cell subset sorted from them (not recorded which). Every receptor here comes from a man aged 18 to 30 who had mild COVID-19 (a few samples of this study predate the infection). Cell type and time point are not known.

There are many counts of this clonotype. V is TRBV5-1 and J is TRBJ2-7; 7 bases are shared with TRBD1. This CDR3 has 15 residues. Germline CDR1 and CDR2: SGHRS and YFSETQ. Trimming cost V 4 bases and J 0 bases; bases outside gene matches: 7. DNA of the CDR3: TGCGCCAGCAGCGCCTCACAGGGGATCTCCTACGAGCAGTACTTC. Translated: CASSASQGISYEQYF.

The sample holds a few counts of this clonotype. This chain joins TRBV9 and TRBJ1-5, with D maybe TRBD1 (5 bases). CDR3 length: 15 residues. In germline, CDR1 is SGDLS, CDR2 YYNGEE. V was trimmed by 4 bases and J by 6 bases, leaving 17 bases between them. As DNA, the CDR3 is TGTGCCAGCAGCCCTACCACCGGGGCGGGTCAGCCCCAGCATTTT. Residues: CASSPTTGAGQPQHF. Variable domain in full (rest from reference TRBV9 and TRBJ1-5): DSGVTQTPKHLITATGQRVTLRCSPRSGDLSVYWYQQSLDQGLQFLIQYYNGEERAKGNILERFSAQQFPDLHSELNLSSLELGDSALYFCASSPTTGAGQPQHFGDGTRLSIL.

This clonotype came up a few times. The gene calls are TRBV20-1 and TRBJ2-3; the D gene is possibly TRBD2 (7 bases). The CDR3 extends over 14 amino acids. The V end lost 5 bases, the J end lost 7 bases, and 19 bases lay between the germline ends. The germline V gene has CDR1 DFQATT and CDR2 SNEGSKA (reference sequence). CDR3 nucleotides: TGCAGTGCTTTCTTAGGGGGGGGGCCGTATACGCAGTATTTT. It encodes CSAFLGGGPYTQYF.

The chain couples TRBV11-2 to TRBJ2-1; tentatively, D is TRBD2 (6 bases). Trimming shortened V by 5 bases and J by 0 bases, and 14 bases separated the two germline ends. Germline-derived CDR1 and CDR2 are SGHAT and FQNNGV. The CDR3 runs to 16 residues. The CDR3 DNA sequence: TGTGCCAGCAGCATACGCGGGGTGAGCTCCTACAATGAGCAGTTCTTC. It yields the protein CASSIRGVSSYNEQFF.

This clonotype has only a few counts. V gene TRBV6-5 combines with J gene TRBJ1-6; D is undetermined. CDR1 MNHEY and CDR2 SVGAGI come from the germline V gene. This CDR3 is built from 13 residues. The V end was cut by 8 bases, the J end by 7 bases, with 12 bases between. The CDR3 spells CASGENENSPLHF. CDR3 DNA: TGTGCCAGCGGCGAGAATGAGAATTCACCCCTCCACTTT.

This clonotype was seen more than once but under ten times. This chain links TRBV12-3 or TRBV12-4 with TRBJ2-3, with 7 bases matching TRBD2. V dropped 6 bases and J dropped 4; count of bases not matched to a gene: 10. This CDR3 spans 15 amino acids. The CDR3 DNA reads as TGTGCCAGCAGGTACCGGGGCGCGGGGGCAGATACGCAGTATTTT. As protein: CASRYRGAGADTQYF.

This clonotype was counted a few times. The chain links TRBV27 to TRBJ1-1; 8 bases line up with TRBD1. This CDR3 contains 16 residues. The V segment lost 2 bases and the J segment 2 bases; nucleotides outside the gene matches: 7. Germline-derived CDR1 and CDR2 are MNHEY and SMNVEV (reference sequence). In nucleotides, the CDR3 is TGTGCCAGCAGTTTACTACATGGGACAGGTAACACTGAAGCTTTCTTT. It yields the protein CASSLLHGTGNTEAFF.

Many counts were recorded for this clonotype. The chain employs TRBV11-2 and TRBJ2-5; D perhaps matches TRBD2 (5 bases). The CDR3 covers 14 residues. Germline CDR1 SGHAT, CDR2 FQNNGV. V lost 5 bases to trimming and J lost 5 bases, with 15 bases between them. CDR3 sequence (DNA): TGTGCCAGCAGCACCGCTAGAGGGTGGGAGACCCAGTACTTC. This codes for CASSTARGWETQYF.

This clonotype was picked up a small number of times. The CDR3 loop reads CASSLAHRGLNEKLFF. The CDR3 bases are TGTGCCAGCAGCCTTGCCCACAGGGGACTAAATGAAAAACTGTTTTTT. The V call is TRBV7-9, the J call TRBJ1-4; 7 positions match TRBD1. V was pared by 5 bases and J by 5 bases, with 11 bases of the junction left unmatched. Germline lookup yields CDR1 SEHNR and CDR2 FQNEAQ (reference sequence). This CDR3 has 16 residues.

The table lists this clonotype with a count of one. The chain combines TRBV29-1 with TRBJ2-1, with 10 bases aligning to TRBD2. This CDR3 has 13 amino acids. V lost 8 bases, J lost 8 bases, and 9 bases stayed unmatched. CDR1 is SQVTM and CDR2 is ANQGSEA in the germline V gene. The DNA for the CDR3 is TGCAGCTTCCTAGCGGGAGATTCCTATGAGCAGTTCTTC. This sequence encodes CSFLAGDSYEQFF.

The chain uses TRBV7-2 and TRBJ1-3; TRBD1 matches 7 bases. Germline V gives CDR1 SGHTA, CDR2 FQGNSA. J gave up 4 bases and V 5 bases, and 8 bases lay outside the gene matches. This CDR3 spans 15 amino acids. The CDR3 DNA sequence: TGTGCCAGCAGCCCCGGGACAGTTACCGGAAACACCATATATTTT. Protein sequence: CASSPGTVTGNTIYF.

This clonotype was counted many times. CDR3 nucleotides: TGCGCCAGCAGCTTTGGCCCACAGGGGCTTGGCGGGGAGCTGTTTTTT. Translating gives CASSFGPQGLGGELFF. The rearrangement joins TRBV5-1 to TRBJ2-2, with 7 bases matching TRBD1. The CDR3 is made up of 16 amino acids. V lost 2 bases to trimming and J lost 7 bases; unmatched junction nucleotides: 11. The germline V gene encodes CDR1 SGHRS and CDR2 YFSETQ.

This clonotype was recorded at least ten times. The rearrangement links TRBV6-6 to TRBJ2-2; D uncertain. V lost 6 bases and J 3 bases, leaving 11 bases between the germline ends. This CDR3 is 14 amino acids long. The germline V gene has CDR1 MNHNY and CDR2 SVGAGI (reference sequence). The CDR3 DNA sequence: TGTGCCAGCAGCCATTTGGGCTACACCGGGGAGCTGTTTTTT. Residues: CASSHLGYTGELFF.

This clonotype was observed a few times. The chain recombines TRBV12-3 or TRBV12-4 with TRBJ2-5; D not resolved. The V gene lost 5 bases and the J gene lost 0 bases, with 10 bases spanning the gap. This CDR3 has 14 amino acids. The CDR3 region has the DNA TGTGCCAGCAGTAGAGTCCCCTACCAAGAGACCCAGTACTTC. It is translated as CASSRVPYQETQYF.

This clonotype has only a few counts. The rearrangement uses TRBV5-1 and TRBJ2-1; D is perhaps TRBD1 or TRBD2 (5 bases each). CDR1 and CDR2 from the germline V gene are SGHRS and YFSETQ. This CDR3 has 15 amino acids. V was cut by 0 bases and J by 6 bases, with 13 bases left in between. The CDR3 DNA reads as TGCGCCAGCAGCTTGGTTACGGGGACCAGCAATGAGCAGTTCTTC. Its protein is CASSLVTGTSNEQFF.

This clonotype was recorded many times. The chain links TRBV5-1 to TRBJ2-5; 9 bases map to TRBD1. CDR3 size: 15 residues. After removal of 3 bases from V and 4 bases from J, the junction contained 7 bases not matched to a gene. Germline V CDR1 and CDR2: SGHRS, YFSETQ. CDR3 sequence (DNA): TGCGCCAGCAGCTGGACCGGGACAGGGAGAGAGACCCAGTACTTC. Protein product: CASSWTGTGRETQYF.

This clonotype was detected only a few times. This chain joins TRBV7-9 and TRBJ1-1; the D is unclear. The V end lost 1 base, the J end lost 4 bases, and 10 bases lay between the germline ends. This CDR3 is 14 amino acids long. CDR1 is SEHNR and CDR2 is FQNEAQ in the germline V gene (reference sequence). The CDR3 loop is CASSLVGRATEAFF. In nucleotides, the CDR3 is TGTGCCAGCAGCTTAGTCGGGAGGGCCACTGAAGCTTTCTTT.

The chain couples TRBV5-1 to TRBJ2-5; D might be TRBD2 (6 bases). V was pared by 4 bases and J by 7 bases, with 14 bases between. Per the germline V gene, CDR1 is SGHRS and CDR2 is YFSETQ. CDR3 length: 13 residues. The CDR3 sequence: CASSTGPGGTQYF. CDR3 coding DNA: TGCGCCAGCAGCACCGGGCCCGGGGGGACCCAGTACTTC.

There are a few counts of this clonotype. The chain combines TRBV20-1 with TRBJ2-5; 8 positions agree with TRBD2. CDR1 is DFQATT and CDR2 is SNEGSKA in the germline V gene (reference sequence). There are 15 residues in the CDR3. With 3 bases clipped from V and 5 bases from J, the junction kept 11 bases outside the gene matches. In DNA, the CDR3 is TGCAGTGCTAGGTGGAGCGGGGGAACTGGGGAGACCCAGTACTTC. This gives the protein CSARWSGGTGETQYF.

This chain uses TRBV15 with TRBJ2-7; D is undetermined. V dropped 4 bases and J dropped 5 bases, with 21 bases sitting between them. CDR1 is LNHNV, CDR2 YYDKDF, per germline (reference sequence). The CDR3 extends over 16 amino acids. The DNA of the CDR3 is TGTGCCACCAGCACCCGGGCCAGCAGTGGTAGGGACGAGCAGTACTTC. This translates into CATSTRASSGRDEQYF.

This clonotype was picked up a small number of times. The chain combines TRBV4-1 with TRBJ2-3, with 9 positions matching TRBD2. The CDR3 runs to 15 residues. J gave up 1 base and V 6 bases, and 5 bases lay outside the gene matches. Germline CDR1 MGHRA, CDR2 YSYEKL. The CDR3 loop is CASRTLAGGTDTQYF. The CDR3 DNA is TGCGCCAGCAGGACATTAGCGGGGGGCACAGATACGCAGTATTTT.

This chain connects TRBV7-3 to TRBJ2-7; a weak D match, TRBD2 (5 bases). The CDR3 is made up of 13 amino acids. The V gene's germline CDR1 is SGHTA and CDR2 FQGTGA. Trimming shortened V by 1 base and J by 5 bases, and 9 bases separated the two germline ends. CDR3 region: CASSLINGNEQYV. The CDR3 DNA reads TGTGCCAGCAGCTTAATTAACGGGAACGAGCAGTACGTC.

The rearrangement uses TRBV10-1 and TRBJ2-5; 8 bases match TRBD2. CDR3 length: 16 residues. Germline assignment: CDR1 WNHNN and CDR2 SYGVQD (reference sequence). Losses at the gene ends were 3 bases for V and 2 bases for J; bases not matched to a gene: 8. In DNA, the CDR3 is TGCGCCAGCAGTGAACGGAGTAGCGGGGTTCAAGAGACCCAGTACTTC. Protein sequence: CASSERSSGVQETQYF.

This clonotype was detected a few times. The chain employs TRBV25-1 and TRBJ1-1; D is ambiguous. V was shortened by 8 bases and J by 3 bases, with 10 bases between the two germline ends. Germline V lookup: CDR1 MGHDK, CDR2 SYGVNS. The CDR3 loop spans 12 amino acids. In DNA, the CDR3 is TGTGCCAGCCTATGGCGAGACACTGAAGCTTTCTTT. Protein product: CASLWRDTEAFF.

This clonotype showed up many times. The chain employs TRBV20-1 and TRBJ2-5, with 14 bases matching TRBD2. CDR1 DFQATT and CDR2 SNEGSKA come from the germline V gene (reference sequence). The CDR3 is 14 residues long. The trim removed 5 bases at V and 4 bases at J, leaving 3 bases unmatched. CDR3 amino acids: CSAGLAGGPETQYF. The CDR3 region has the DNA TGCAGTGCTGGACTAGCGGGGGGCCCAGAGACCCAGTACTTC.

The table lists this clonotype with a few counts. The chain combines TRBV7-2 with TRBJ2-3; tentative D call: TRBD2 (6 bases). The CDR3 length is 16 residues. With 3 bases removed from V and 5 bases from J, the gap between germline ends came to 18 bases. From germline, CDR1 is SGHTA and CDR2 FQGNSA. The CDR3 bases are TGTGCCAGCAGCTTGGCGGGACCTAAGAATGGAGATACGCAGTATTTT. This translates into CASSLAGPKNGDTQYF.

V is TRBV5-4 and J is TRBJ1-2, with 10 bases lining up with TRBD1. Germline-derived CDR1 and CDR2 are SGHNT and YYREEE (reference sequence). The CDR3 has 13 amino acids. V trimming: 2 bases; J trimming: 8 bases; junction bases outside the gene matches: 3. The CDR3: CASSFGQGDGYTF. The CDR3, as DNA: TGTGCCAGCAGCTTCGGACAGGGGGACGGCTACACCTTC.

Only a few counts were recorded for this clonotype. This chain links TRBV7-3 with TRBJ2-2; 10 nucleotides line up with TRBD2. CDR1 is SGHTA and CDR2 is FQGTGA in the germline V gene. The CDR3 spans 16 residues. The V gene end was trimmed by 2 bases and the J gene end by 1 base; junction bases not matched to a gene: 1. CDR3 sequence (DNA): TGTGCCAGCAGCTTACGACTAGCGGGGAACACCGGGGAGCTGTTTTTT. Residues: CASSLRLAGNTGELFF.

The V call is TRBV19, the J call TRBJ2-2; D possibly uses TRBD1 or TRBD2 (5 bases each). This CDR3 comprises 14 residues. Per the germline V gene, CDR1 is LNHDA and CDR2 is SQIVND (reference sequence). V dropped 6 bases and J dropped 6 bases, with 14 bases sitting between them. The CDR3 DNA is TGTGCCAGTAGGGGGCCCAGGGAGTCCGGGGAGCTGTTTTTT. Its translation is CASRGPRESGELFF.